What follows are 2 T cell receptor beta chains derived from one specimen sequenced in a study of blood T cell repertoires in COVID-19. Sequencing used immunoSEQ multiplex PCR; TCRdb keeps in-frame clones, though not all of them. The data contain roughly 430,000 clones, roughly 90% of them singletons. Input material: PBMCs or T cells enriched from blood (not recorded which). All receptors derive from a woman aged 35 to 49 with acute COVID-19.

The J gene is TRBJ2-1, the V gene TRBV19, with TRBD2 identical over 8 bases. The J segment lost 1 base and the V segment lost 6 bases, leaving 5 bases of the junction unmatched. The CDR3 has 15 residues. Germline V gene data show CDR1 as LNHDA and CDR2 as SQIVND (reference sequence). CDR3 in amino acids: CASSRRGESYNEQFF. CDR3 bases: TGTGCCAGTAGCCGGCGGGGGGAATCCTACAATGAGCAGTTCTTC. The full variable domain, its missing parts supplied by reference TRBV19 and TRBJ2-1, is DGGITQSPKYLFRKEGQNVTLSCEQNLNHDAMYWYRQDPGQGLRLIYYSQIVNDFQKGDIAEGYSVSREKKESFPLTVTSAQKNPTAFYLCASSRRGESYNEQFFGPGTRLTVL.

J is TRBJ2-7 and V is TRBV10-1; TRBD1 agrees at 9 bases. CDR1 is WNHNN and CDR2 is SYGVQD in the germline V gene (reference sequence). The CDR3 runs to 14 residues. With V trimmed by 5 bases and J by 4 bases, 6 bases remained unmatched. The CDR3 loop reads CASSPGQGRYEQYF. The CDR3 DNA follows: TGCGCCAGCAGTCCGGGACAGGGACGTTACGAGCAGTACTTC.